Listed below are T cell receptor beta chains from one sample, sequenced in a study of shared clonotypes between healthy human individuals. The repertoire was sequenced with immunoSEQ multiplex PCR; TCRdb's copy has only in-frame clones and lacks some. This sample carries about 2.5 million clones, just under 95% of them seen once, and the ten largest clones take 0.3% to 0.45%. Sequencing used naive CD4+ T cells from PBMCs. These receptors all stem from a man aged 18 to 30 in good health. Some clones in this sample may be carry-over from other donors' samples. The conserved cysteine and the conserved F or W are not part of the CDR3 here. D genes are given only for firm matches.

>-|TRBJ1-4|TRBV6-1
ASLEDQNEKLF
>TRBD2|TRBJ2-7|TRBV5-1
ASSLGGSGSPYEQY
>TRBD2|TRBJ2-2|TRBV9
ASSVAGLAGPGELF
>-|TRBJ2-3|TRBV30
AWSPPIYKGTQY
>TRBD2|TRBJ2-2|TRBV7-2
ASSSRTSGRARELF
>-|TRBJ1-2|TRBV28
ASSFQDAS
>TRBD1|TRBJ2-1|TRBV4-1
ASSQPGQGWEQF
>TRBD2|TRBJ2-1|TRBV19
ASSIAPGTSGWGNEQF
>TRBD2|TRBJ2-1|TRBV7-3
ASSLGTSGGYNEQF
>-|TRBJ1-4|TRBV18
ASSPPLSGTGEKLF
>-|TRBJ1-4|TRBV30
GQQYNEKLF
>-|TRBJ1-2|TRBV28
ASSNTGYGYT